The 27 T cell receptor beta chains below come from one sample, sequenced in a study of tissue T cells after allogeneic stem cell transplantation. As to time point: mouse harvest day 7 after allogeneic transplant. The graft held 10^6 splenic CD5+ T cells and 10^7 T-cell-depleted bone marrow cells. Here immunoSEQ multiplex PCR was the method, and the copy in TCRdb shows in-frame clones only, minus some. The table shows roughly 6,600 clones, with roughly 50% occurring only once. Sequenced sample: lymph node tissue. Receptor source: a female BALB/c mouse given C57BL/6 T cells with graft-versus-host disease after an allogeneic hematopoietic cell transplant.

Remarks on this clone: Genes here carry mouse names. The read is 1 residue too short to cover the CDR3 end, so that end is filled in from the germline J gene. The chain couples TRBV4 to TRBJ1-6, with TRBD1 matching over 9 bases. TRBJ1-6 is filed as an ORF, its function uncertain. The CDR3 covers 14 residues. Trimming cost V 5 bases and J 9 bases; bases outside gene matches: 5. Germline CDR1 LGHDT, CDR2 YNNKQL (reference sequence). The CDR3 spells CASSGDRVVSPLYF. CDR3 DNA, as far as it was read: TGTGCCAGCAGCGGGGACAGGGTGGTTTCGCCCCTCTAC.

Within the sample, this clone is medium-sized. Genes and germline are mouse. CDR3 DNA, as far as it was read: TGTGCCAGCAGTTTGCGCTATGAACAGTAC. Translating it yields CASSLRYEQY. The complete CDR3 reads CASSLRYEQYF. The chain joins TRBV15 to TRBJ2-7; no clear D gene. The read gets to within 1 residue of the CDR3 end, and the germline J gene fills in the rest. The CDR3 sequence is 11 residues long. Germline CDR1 and CDR2: SGHND and FRSKSL. V lost 3 bases and J lost 3, with 3 bases in between. Full variable domain (outside the CDR3, taken from reference TRBV15 and TRBJ2-7): DAGVTQTPRHEVAEKGQTIILKCEPVSGHNDLFWYRQTKIQGLELLSYFRSKSLMEDGGAFKDRFKAEMLNSSFSTLKIQPTEPKDSAVYLCASSLRYEQYFGPGTRLTVL.

About this clone itself: Genes and germline come from the mouse. The CDR3 end is not reached by the read, which stops 1 residue before it; the germline J gene fills it in. The chain uses TRBV24 and TRBJ2-7; D remains unclear. Trimming removed 0 bases at V and 4 bases at J, with 4 bases between. Germline V gene sequence: CDR1 KGHTA, CDR2 FRNEEI. This CDR3 spans 12 amino acids. Partial CDR3 DNA: TGTGCCAGCAGTCTGTACTTTTATGAACAGTAC. Its translation is CASSLYFYEQY. The CDR3 reads in full as CASSLYFYEQYF.

Points on this clone: Gene names refer to mouse genes. The read ends 1 residue early relative to the CDR3; the germline J gene fills the gap. The chain couples TRBV26 to TRBJ2-5, with D unclear. Trimming took 4 bases from V and 2 from J, leaving 7 bases between them. Germline CDR1 KGHPV, CDR2 FQNQEV (reference sequence). The CDR3 consists of 13 residues. The DNA read from the CDR3 is TGTGCCAGCAGTCGGCAGATCCAAGACACCCAGTAC. Its translation: CASSRQIQDTQY. The whole CDR3 protein is CASSRQIQDTQYF.

This clone was seen just once. Gene and germline names: mouse. The read falls 1 residue short of the CDR3 end, and the missing part is taken from the germline J gene. The genes are TRBV1 and TRBJ1-5; no firm D call. Germline-derived CDR1 and CDR2 are NSQYPW and LRSPGD (reference sequence). V was cut by 0 bases and J by 3 bases, with 6 bases left in between. The CDR3 extends over 14 amino acids. Incomplete CDR3 DNA: TGCACCTGCAGTGCAGATGCTGCCAACCAGGCTCCGCTT. This sequence encodes CTCSADAANQAPL. The full-length CDR3 reads as CTCSADAANQAPLF. The entire variable domain, with the rest obtained from reference TRBV1 and TRBJ1-5, is as follows: VTLLEQNPRWRLVPRGQAVNLRCILKNSQYPWMSWYQQDLQKQLQWLFTLRSPGDKEVKSLPGADYLATRVTDTELRLQVANMSQGRTLYCTCSADAANQAPLFGEGTRLSVL.

The sample holds a few counts of this clone. Gene names follow the mouse nomenclature. The CDR3 is cut off 1 residue early in the read; its end comes from the germline J gene. The chain recombines TRBV12-1 with TRBJ1-2; D is perhaps TRBD1 (5 bases). Germline-derived CDR1 and CDR2 are SGHSN and HYEKVE. This CDR3 is built from 14 residues. Trimming stripped 2 bases from V and 2 bases from J, with 11 bases between. The CDR3 DNA, read in part, is TGTGCCAGCTCTCCCCGCGGGGGGAACTCCGACTACACC. Translated, it gives CASSPRGGNSDYT. The full CDR3 protein is CASSPRGGNSDYTF. Variable domain in full (rest from reference TRBV12-1 and TRBJ1-2): DSGVVQSPRHIIKEKGGRSVLTCIPISGHSNVVWYQQTLGKELKFLIQHYEKVERDKGFLPSRFSVQQFDDYHSEMNMSALELEDSAMYFCASSPRGGNSDYTFGSGTRLLVI.

Turning to this clone: Mouse names are used for the genes. The missing CDR3 end, 1 residue past where the read stops, is filled in from the germline J gene. The V call is TRBV26, the J call TRBJ2-3, with D possibly being TRBD1 (6 bases). CDR3 size: 14 residues. CDR1 KGHPV and CDR2 FQNQEV come from the germline V gene (reference sequence). V dropped 6 bases and J dropped 0 bases, with 10 bases sitting between them. CDR3 amino acids: CASRGTTSAETLYF. The sequenced CDR3 bases are TGTGCCAGCAGGGGGACAACTAGTGCAGAAACGCTGTAT.

This clone is labeled medium-sized. The genes and germline here are from mouse. Coverage ceases 1 residue before the CDR3 finishes, and the germline J gene fills in the end. The chain links TRBV13-2 to TRBJ1-3, with 9 nucleotides matching TRBD1. V lost 1 base to trimming and J lost 10 bases; unmatched junction nucleotides: 6. In germline, CDR1 is NNHNN, CDR2 SYGAGS (reference sequence). This CDR3 has 14 amino acids. CDR3 DNA, as far as it was read: TGTGCCAGCGGTGATCCGGGACAGGGTGACACGCTCTAT. It is translated as CASGDPGQGDTLY. The CDR3 in its entirety is CASGDPGQGDTLYF.

With regard to this clone: Genes here carry mouse names. The CDR3 goes on 1 residue after the read ends, and that part is filled in from the germline J gene. The rearrangement uses TRBV19 and TRBJ2-2; 8 bases are a match to TRBD2. Germline loops: CDR1 FNHDT, CDR2 SITEND (reference sequence). This CDR3 is 15 amino acids long. The trim removed 7 bases at V and 0 bases at J, leaving 5 bases unmatched. The sequenced CDR3 bases are TGTGCCAGCGCCGACTGGGGAGCAAACACCGGGCAGCTCTAC. Protein sequence: CASADWGANTGQLY. The whole CDR3 sequence reads CASADWGANTGQLYF. The whole variable domain, filled in from reference TRBV19 and TRBJ2-2, reads GGIITQTPKFLIGQEGQKLTLKCQQNFNHDTMYWYRQDSGKGLRLIYYSITENDLQKGDLSEGYDASREKKSSFSLTVTSAQKNEMAVFLCASADWGANTGQLYFGEGSKLTVL.

In the case of this clone: Given a much more abundant clone one base away, this may be a read error. Gene names are the mouse ones. The sequence runs out 1 residue before the end of the CDR3; the remainder is reconstructed from the germline J gene. The same CDR3 can be traced to other DNA sequences in this sample. The chain employs TRBV29 and TRBJ1-3; D gene uncertain. Germline values: CDR1 MSHET, CDR2 SYDVDS. The CDR3 sequence is 13 residues long. Trimming took off 4 bases at V and 1 base at J, with 5 bases between the two ends. The CDR3 spells CASSSGSGNTLYF. CDR3 bases read: TGTGCTAGCAGTTCGGGGTCTGGAAATACGCTCTAT.

This clone has only a few counts. Gene names and germline match the mouse. The CDR3 extends 1 residue past the end of the read, so its final part is completed from the germline J gene. This chain connects TRBV31 to TRBJ1-3, with D possibly being TRBD1 (5 bases). Trimming took 3 bases from V and 0 from J, leaving 9 bases between them. CDR1 GKSSPN and CDR2 SITVG come from the germline V gene. The CDR3 loop spans 14 amino acids. This chain's CDR3 is CAWRQGDSGNTLYF. The CDR3 DNA, read in part, is TGTGCCTGGAGGCAGGGTGATTCTGGAAATACGCTCTAT.

With regard to this clone: The germline and genes are mouse ones. Read data end 1 residue before the CDR3 end; the end is taken from the germline J gene. Other nucleotide sequences from this sample produce the same CDR3. This chain connects TRBV26 to TRBJ1-1; D remains ambiguous. V dropped 0 bases and J dropped 8 bases, with 4 bases sitting between them. CDR3 length: 11 residues. Looked up from germline, CDR1 is KGHPV and CDR2 is FQNQEV (reference sequence). CDR3 protein: CASSLSTEVFF. The sequenced part of the CDR3 DNA is TGTGCCAGCAGTCTGTCGACGGAAGTCTTC.

Comments on this clone: Mouse names are used for the genes. From the germline J gene comes the end of the CDR3, since the read stops 1 residue before it. This chain uses TRBV26 with TRBJ1-1; TRBD1 is a possible D gene (5 bases). Trimming stripped 3 bases from V and 4 bases from J, with 6 bases between. This CDR3 spans 12 amino acids. The germline CDR1 and CDR2 sequences are KGHPV and FQNQEV (reference sequence). CDR3 DNA, as far as it was read: TGTGCCAGCAGTCTTGGGGGCACAGAAGTCTTC. This codes for CASSLGGTEVF. The entire CDR3 sequence reads CASSLGGTEVFF.

On this clone itself: The genes and germline here are from mouse. Read sequence stops 1 residue before the CDR3 end, and the germline J gene provides the missing end. This chain links TRBV13-1 with TRBJ2-5, with 7 bases matching TRBD2. Germline V gene lookup returns CDR1 NSHNY and CDR2 SYGAGN. The V and J ends lost 2 bases and 3 bases, in that order; junction bases with no gene match: 0. This CDR3 has 13 residues. CDR3 bases read: TGTGCCAGCAGTGACTGGGGGCAAGACACCCAGTAC. It specifies CASSDWGQDTQY. The complete CDR3 sequence is CASSDWGQDTQYF.

As to this clone: Genes and germline are mouse. The observed sequence ends 1 residue before the CDR3 terminus, with the missing tail filled in from the germline J gene. The chain carries TRBV1 and TRBJ1-4, with D uncertain. V lost 1 base and J lost 3, with 9 bases in between. This CDR3 contains 15 residues. From germline, CDR1 is NSQYPW and CDR2 LRSPGD (reference sequence). This chain's CDR3 is CTCSAAGRPNERLFF. Partial CDR3 DNA: TGCACCTGCAGTGCAGCGGGGAGGCCCAACGAAAGATTATTT.

This clone ranks as medium-sized. Germline and genes: mouse. From the germline J gene comes the end of the CDR3, since the read stops 1 residue before it. The V and J genes are TRBV2 and TRBJ1-4; D may be TRBD1 (5 bases). CDR1 and CDR2 from the germline V gene are LGHNA and YSYQKL. There are 16 residues in the CDR3. V was shortened by 0 bases and J by 0 bases, with 8 bases between the two germline ends. This CDR3 is CASSQEGGVSNERLFF. The sequenced CDR3 bases are TGTGCCAGCAGCCAAGAGGGAGGGGTTTCCAACGAAAGATTATTT.

About this clone: Genes and germline are mouse. The covered CDR3 bases are TGTGCCAGCAGTCTGGGGGGGTATTCTGGAAATACGCTCTAT. Translating it yields CASSLGGYSGNTLY. The entire CDR3 sequence reads CASSLGGYSGNTLYF. J is TRBJ1-3 and V is TRBV26; the D gene is possibly TRBD1 (5 bases). The CDR3 extends 1 residue past the end of the read, so its final part is completed from the germline J gene. The CDR3 totals 15 residues. Germline CDR1 is KGHPV and CDR2 is FQNQEV (reference sequence). V gave up 2 bases and J gave up 0 bases, with 8 bases separating them.

This clone has a handful of counts. Gene names follow the mouse nomenclature. The read halts 1 residue ahead of the CDR3 end, with the missing end drawn from the germline J gene. The chain couples TRBV1 to TRBJ1-4; possible D gene TRBD1, 6 bases. The germline CDR1 and CDR2 sequences are NSQYPW and LRSPGD (reference sequence). The CDR3 totals 16 residues. Trimming took off 2 bases at V and 0 bases at J, with 10 bases between the two ends. The part of the CDR3 DNA that was read is TGCACCTGCAGTGCACGGCAGGGGATTTCCAACGAAAGATTATTT. Translation gives CTCSARQGISNERLF. The whole CDR3 protein reads CTCSARQGISNERLFF.

Turning to this clone: Gene and germline names: mouse. The read gets to within 1 residue of the CDR3 end, and the germline J gene fills in the rest. The sample contains more than one DNA sequence encoding this CDR3. The chain couples TRBV16 to TRBJ2-5, with D uncertain. Trimming pared 1 base from V and 4 bases from J, leaving 6 bases between. Germline assignment: CDR1 SGHSA and CDR2 FRNQAP. The length of the CDR3 is 13 residues. CDR3 DNA (partial): TGTGCAAGCAGCTTAGGAGGAAAAGACACCCAGTAC. Translated, it gives CASSLGGKDTQY. The full CDR3 is CASSLGGKDTQYF. The full variable domain, in which reference TRBV16 and TRBJ2-5 provide the parts outside the CDR3, is NAGVIQTPRHKVTGKGQEATLWCEPISGHSAVFWYRQTIVQGLEFLTYFRNQAPIDDSGMPKERFSAQMPNQSHSTLKIQSTQPQDSAVYLCASSLGGKDTQYFGPGTRLLVL.

Note on this clone: Here the gene names and germline are mouse. Read data end 1 residue before the CDR3 end; the end is taken from the germline J gene. The chain is built from TRBV12-2 and TRBJ1-3; tentative D call: TRBD1 (6 bases). The CDR3 consists of 15 residues. The germline CDR1 and CDR2 sequences are SGHLS and HYDKME. Trimming shortened V by 0 bases and J by 2 bases, and 10 bases separated the two germline ends. CDR3 residues: CASSLVYRAGNTLYF. The DNA read from the CDR3 is TGTGCCAGCTCTCTCGTATACAGGGCTGGAAATACGCTCTAT.

Concerning this clone itself: The gene names here belong to mouse. The CDR3 reads CASSSTGNTGQLYF. CDR3 bases read: TGTGCCAGCAGCTCAACAGGAAACACCGGGCAGCTCTAC. The chain carries TRBV3 and TRBJ2-2; tentative D call: TRBD1 (5 bases). Coverage ceases 1 residue before the CDR3 finishes, and the germline J gene fills in the end. The CDR3 totals 14 residues. CDR1 and CDR2 from the germline V gene are SNHLY and FYNGKV (reference sequence). V gave up 4 bases and J gave up 1 base, with 7 bases separating them.

As concerns this clone: These gene names are mouse names. The read gets to within 1 residue of the CDR3 end, and the germline J gene fills in the rest. The chain joins TRBV12-2 to TRBJ1-2; a weak D match, TRBD1 (6 bases). CDR3 length: 13 residues. Germline V gene sequence: CDR1 SGHLS, CDR2 HYDKME. The V and J ends lost 4 bases and 4 bases respectively, with 12 bases between them. Incomplete CDR3 DNA: TGTGCCAGCTCCGAGGGGGGGGGCTCCGACTACACC. It specifies CASSEGGGSDYT. The entire CDR3 protein is CASSEGGGSDYTF.

As concerns this clone: Any gene name here is a mouse gene name. Read coverage stops 1 residue before the CDR3 terminus; the germline J gene supplies the remainder. V and J are TRBV14 and TRBJ2-7; 12 nucleotides match TRBD2. This CDR3 has 14 amino acids. Germline values: CDR1 SGHDT, CDR2 FRDEAV. After removal of 5 bases from V and 7 bases from J, the junction contained 7 bases not matched to a gene. The covered CDR3 bases are TGTGCCAGCAGCGACTGGGGGGGCGCAGGGGAACAGTAC. Its protein is CASSDWGGAGEQY. The full CDR3 protein is CASSDWGGAGEQYF.

A remark on this clone: Genes and germline are mouse. The read halts 1 residue ahead of the CDR3 end, with the missing end drawn from the germline J gene. V is TRBV12-1 and J is TRBJ2-4; 9 bases agree with TRBD1. CDR1 is SGHSN and CDR2 is HYEKVE in the germline V gene. V was pared by 4 bases and J by 3 bases, with 1 base of the junction left unmatched. The CDR3 extends over 13 amino acids. CDR3 in amino acids: CASSGQGQNTLYF. CDR3 bases read: TGTGCCAGCTCGGGACAGGGACAAAACACCTTGTAC. Full variable domain (rest looked up from reference TRBV12-1 and TRBJ2-4): DSGVVQSPRHIIKEKGGRSVLTCIPISGHSNVVWYQQTLGKELKFLIQHYEKVERDKGFLPSRFSVQQFDDYHSEMNMSALELEDSAMYFCASSGQGQNTLYFGAGTRLSVL.

Points on this clone: Gene names and germline refer to mouse. The sequenced part of the CDR3 DNA is TGTGCCAGCAGTTTGACCACAGAAGTCTTC. It translates to CASSLTTEVF. The whole CDR3 protein reads CASSLTTEVFF. V and J are TRBV15 and TRBJ1-1; D not certain. The read ends 1 residue early relative to the CDR3; the germline J gene fills the gap. The V gene lost 3 bases and the J gene lost 4 bases, with 3 bases spanning the gap. Germline loops: CDR1 SGHND, CDR2 FRSKSL. There are 11 residues in the CDR3.

Concerning this clone: Genes and germline are mouse. Read data end 1 residue before the CDR3 end; the end is taken from the germline J gene. The chain has TRBV19 and TRBJ1-2; TRBD1 matches at 9 bases. V lost 1 base, J lost 0 bases, and 4 bases stayed unmatched. From germline, CDR1 is FNHDT and CDR2 SITEND (reference sequence). This CDR3 region has 16 residues. CDR3 DNA, as far as it was read: TGTGCCAGCAGTATAAGGACAGGGGCCCCAAACTCCGACTACACC. The encoded protein is CASSIRTGAPNSDYT. The complete CDR3 sequence is CASSIRTGAPNSDYTF.

Points on this clone: Gene and germline names: mouse. The CDR3 extends 1 residue past the end of the read, so its final part is completed from the germline J gene. The chain joins TRBV24 to TRBJ1-6; 8 bases agree with TRBD1. TRBJ1-6 is designated an ORF whose function remains uncertain. The CDR3 is 15 amino acids. In germline, CDR1 is KGHTA, CDR2 FRNEEI. V shed 5 bases, J shed 2 bases, and the junction held 2 bases outside the gene matches. CDR3 sequence reads: CASSTDRAYNSPLYF. CDR3 DNA (partial): TGTGCCAGCAGTACGGACAGGGCCTATAATTCGCCCCTCTAC.